This T cell receptor (beta chain) was captured in a study of resident and recirculating memory T cells in vitiligo. Study overall: Shave-biopsy epidermis from lesional and nonlesional skin was sequenced alongside PBMCs. Regarding the study as a whole: TCR sequences were not conserved across biopsy sites or patients.

The data were produced by immunoSEQ multiplex PCR, yet TCRdb's version contains in-frame clones alone and is incomplete. The table lists 60,000 to 80,000 clones, approximately 90% of them singletons, with over 4.5% in the top ten. After removal of 3 bases from V and 6 bases from J, the junction contained 12 bases not matched to a gene. The CDR3 covers 17 residues. The V gene's germline CDR1 is SGHTA and CDR2 FQGNSA. Points on this clone: Its antigen is as yet unknown.

Stable patients also lacked confetti depigmentation, a sign of active vitiligo. This TCR derives from a male donor with vitiligo. The chain couples TRBV7-2 to TRBJ2-1, with 9 nucleotides matching TRBD2. The sequenced material came from blood. The CDR3 DNA reads as TGTGCCAGCAGCTTCTTTAGCGGGGGCACTTTCTTCAATGAGCAGTTCTTC. This codes for CASSFFSGGTFFNEQFF.